This paragraph reports one T cell receptor (beta chain). The entry originates in a study of blood T cell repertoires in COVID-19. The wider study: Donors in the United States, Italy and Spain gave samples during acute or convalescent COVID-19.

CDR1 is SGHTA, CDR2 FQGTGA, per germline. This CDR3 is 16 amino acids long. Trimming removed 5 bases from V and 4 bases from J, with 18 bases in between. Clones were read by immunoSEQ multiplex PCR, and TCRdb kept only the in-frame ones, dropping some. Of more than 55,000 clones listed, about nine tenths are singletons. The chain carries TRBV7-3 and TRBJ2-1; maybe TRBD2 (7 bases). The specimen sequenced was peripheral blood. This TCR derives from a man aged 45-60 years with active COVID-19. CDR3 nucleotide sequence: TGTGCCAGCAGCCCCGGGGGCGGGGAGGGATACAATGAGCAGTTCTTC. Encoded protein: CASSPGGGEGYNEQFF.